This TCR beta chain was identified during a study of CD8 T cells in ankylosing spondylitis. TCR beta libraries were made by quantitative 5'-RACE with molecular barcodes. MiXCR, applied by TCRdb to the 5' RACE reads, yields one record per CDR3 protein. The sample has about 200,000 distinct CDR3 sequences; more than 10% are singletons. V dropped 3 bases and J dropped 5 bases, with 19 bases sitting between them. This CDR3 is built from 16 residues. From germline, CDR1 is MRHNA and CDR2 SNTAGT. Overall study results and limits: Ankylosing spondylitis blood appeared to be characterized by a TCR beta motif of roughly eight highly homologous variants.

Concerning this clonotype itself: Its antigen is unknown.

Sequenced sample: blood, either unsorted or a sorted T cell fraction (not recorded which). The chain employs TRBV6-4 and TRBJ2-5; maybe TRBD2 (6 bases). The TCR originated in a male donor with ankylosing spondylitis or in good health (not recorded which). The chain's CDR3 is CASSDPVAGRRETQYF. CDR3 DNA sequence: TGTGCCAGCAGTGATCCGGTAGCCGGGAGACGGGAGACCCAGTACTTC.